These 7 T cell receptor beta chains share one sample of origin, sequenced in a study of Ad26.COV2.S vaccination and SARS-CoV-2 variants. Treatment specified: 19 received Ad26.COV2.S at low or high dose, single or two shots; five or six received placebo; per-sample allocation not given. Collection of the samples took place on day 63 after the first injection of vaccine or placebo. The assay was immunoSEQ multiplex PCR, and TCRdb's table has in-frame clones only and misses some. Of some 400,000 clones in the sample, about 91% are singletons; the top ten hold approximately 1.9%. The input for sequencing was peripheral blood, taken in a trial of Ad26.COV2.S vaccine versus placebo. These receptors all come from a person aged 18-60 years who received the Ad26.COV2.S COVID-19 vaccine or a placebo.

V and J are TRBV21-1 and TRBJ2-7; the table assigns TRBD2, which was not confirmed against the DNA. TRBV21-1 is a pseudogene. This CDR3 is 14 amino acids long. As DNA, the CDR3 is TGTGCCAGCAAGCCGGGACTAGTCCTTTACGAGCAGTACTTC. Protein: CASKPGLVLYEQYF.

This chain connects TRBV30 to TRBJ1-2, with 8 bases that match TRBD1. CDR1 is GTSNPN and CDR2 is SVGIG in the germline V gene (reference sequence). Germline trimming cut 2 bases from V and 4 bases from J; bases unmatched to any gene: 3. The CDR3 contains 13 residues. The CDR3 DNA sequence: TGTGCCTGGAGTACAGGGGGATTCTATGGCTACACCTTC. This translates into CAWSTGGFYGYTF. The full variable domain, rest sourced from reference TRBV30 and TRBJ1-2, is SQTIHQWPATLVQPVGSPLSLECTVEGTSNPNLYWYRQAAGRGLQLLFYSVGIGQISSEVPQNLSASRPQDRQFILSSKKLLLSDSGFYLCAWSTGGFYGYTFGSGTRLTVV.

CDR3 nucleotide sequence: TGCGCCAGCAGCCAAGATTCGGGGGGTCCCCCCTACGAGCAGTACTTC. Amino acids: CASSQDSGGPPYEQYF. The chain uses TRBV4-3 and TRBJ2-7; TRBD2 matches 7 bases. The V gene's germline CDR1 is LGHNA and CDR2 YSLEER. The trim removed 0 bases at V and 2 bases at J, leaving 7 bases unmatched. There are 16 residues in the CDR3.

The V call is TRBV11-2, the J call TRBJ2-7, with 7 nucleotides matching TRBD2. Germline V CDR1 and CDR2: SGHAT, FQNNGV. The CDR3 totals 16 residues. The V gene end was trimmed by 0 bases and the J gene end by 6 bases; junction bases not matched to a gene: 11. The CDR3 protein is CASSLEGAGRIREQYF. The CDR3 DNA follows: TGTGCCAGCAGCTTAGAAGGAGCGGGGCGAATCCGCGAGCAGTACTTC.

The chain combines TRBV2 with TRBJ1-1; D is perhaps TRBD1 (6 bases). The length of the CDR3 is 14 residues. V lost 7 bases to trimming and J lost 1 base, with 13 bases between them. CDR1 is SNHLY and CDR2 is FYNNEI in the germline V gene. CDR3 nucleotides: TGTGCCAGCACCCACAGGGCGACGAACACTGAAGCTTTCTTT. It translates to CASTHRATNTEAFF. The variable domain in full, with the rest retrieved from reference TRBV2 and TRBJ1-1, is EPEVTQTPSHQVTQMGQEVILRCVPISNHLYFYWYRQILGQKVEFLVSFYNNEISEKSEIFDDQFSVERPDGSNFTLKIRSTKLEDSAMYFCASTHRATNTEAFFGQGTRLTVV.

V is TRBV9 and J is TRBJ2-7; D might be TRBD1 or TRBD2, each matching 5 bases. CDR3 size: 17 residues. The V end was cut by 4 bases, the J end by 0 bases, with 20 bases between. Germline V gene lookup returns CDR1 SGDLS and CDR2 YYNGEE. The CDR3 region has the DNA TGTGCCAGCAGCCCCAAACCAGGGACGGGCAGCTCCTACGAGCAGTACTTC. As protein: CASSPKPGTGSSYEQYF.

CDR3 residues: CAWSVKGADTQYF. The CDR3 DNA follows: TGTGCCTGGAGTGTAAAGGGGGCAGATACGCAGTATTTT. The rearrangement joins TRBV30 to TRBJ2-3, with D possibly matching TRBD1 (6 bases). CDR1 GTSNPN and CDR2 SVGIG come from the germline V gene (reference sequence). The CDR3 has 13 residues. V shed 0 bases and J shed 4 bases, with 8 bases lying between them.